Each of the 17 T cell receptor beta chains below was sequenced from the same sample in a study of T-cell reconstitution after alpha-beta-depleted transplantation in children. The study, taken as a whole, reports: The authors attributed T-cell counts and diversity one year after transplant mostly to newly produced T cells.

Preparing the TCRbeta library involved the use of unique molecular identifiers. TCRdb itself ran the PCR reads through MiXCR, one entry per CDR3 protein. This table holds around 300,000 distinct CDR3 sequences, less than 9.5% found once. The antigens for these receptors are not known. This specimen consisted of peripheral blood, obtained 360 days after TCRalphabeta/CD19-depleted stem cell transplant. These receptors originate from a female patient aged 2-15 years who had a stem cell transplant for Fanconi anemia, so the T cells may come from the graft donor.

V gene TRBV20-1 combines with J gene TRBJ1-1; D not certain. From germline, CDR1 is DFQATT and CDR2 SNEGSKA (reference sequence). CDR3 size: 15 residues. V was pared by 5 bases and J by 0 bases, with 16 bases between. The CDR3 nucleotides are TGCAGTGCTCGCCGGTATGGGGAGCTGAACACTGAAGCTTTCTTT. Encoded protein: CSARRYGELNTEAFF.

This clonotype was observed a handful of times. This sequence joins TRBV20-1 and TRBJ2-5; 9 nucleotides line up with TRBD2. V was clipped by 7 bases and J by 5 bases; unmatched bases: 14. This CDR3 region has 15 residues. The germline V gene encodes CDR1 DFQATT and CDR2 SNEGSKA (reference sequence). Written as DNA, the CDR3 is TGCAGTGTTTCCCGGAGGGCTAGCGGGGCTGAGACCCAGTACTTC. Translating gives CSVSRRASGAETQYF.

The chain employs TRBV5-1 and TRBJ2-5, with TRBD2 identical over 9 bases. The CDR3 covers 17 residues. V was pared by 0 bases and J by 2 bases, with 8 bases of the junction left unmatched. The germline gives CDR1 SGHRS, CDR2 YFSETQ. CDR3 region: CASSLVLAGLEQETQYF. The CDR3 region has the DNA TGCGCCAGCAGCTTGGTACTAGCGGGTTTGGAACAAGAGACCCAGTACTTC.

The V call is TRBV7-9, the J call TRBJ1-1; D is possibly TRBD1 (6 bases). CDR1 is SEHNR, CDR2 FQNEAQ, per germline (reference sequence). V lost 5 bases to trimming and J lost 1 base, with 17 bases between them. The CDR3 loop spans 16 amino acids. The DNA of the CDR3 is TGTGCCAGCAGCCTGACTTCGGGGGCGCCGAACACTGAAGCTTTCTTT. Translation gives CASSLTSGAPNTEAFF.

The sample holds many counts of this clonotype. The chain has TRBV2 and TRBJ2-3; D remains ambiguous. From germline, CDR1 is SNHLY and CDR2 FYNNEI. Between the trimmed V and J ends, which lost 3 bases and 6 bases, there was a span of 4 bases. The CDR3 covers 11 residues. CDR3 bases: TGTGCCAGCAGTGATTACGATACGCAGTATTTT. Translating it yields CASSDYDTQYF.

This clonotype was observed many times. V is TRBV5-1 and J is TRBJ2-3; 9 positions match TRBD2. After removal of 4 bases from V and 2 bases from J, the junction contained 8 bases not matched to a gene. The CDR3 covers 16 residues. Germline V CDR1 and CDR2: SGHRS, YFSETQ. The CDR3 here is CASSHLLAGPTDTQYF. Written as DNA, the CDR3 is TGCGCCAGCAGCCATCTGCTAGCGGGACCCACAGATACGCAGTATTTT.

The sample holds a few counts of this clonotype. The chain uses TRBV7-8 and TRBJ2-3; maybe TRBD2 (7 bases). The V end lost 5 bases, the J end lost 0 bases, and 21 bases lay between the germline ends. The CDR3 has 18 amino acids. CDR1 is SGHVS and CDR2 is FQNEAQ in the germline V gene. The CDR3 is CASSDSGRGPSSTDTQYF. The DNA for the CDR3 is TGTGCCAGCAGCGACAGTGGGCGGGGGCCCTCTAGCACAGATACGCAGTATTTT.

As to this clonotype: It may be a read error: a sequence one base away is much more abundant. The CDR3 nucleotides read TGTGCCAGCAGCCCCGGACGGATAGGGAATCAGCCCCGGCATTTT. As protein: CASSPGRIGNQPRHF. V usage is TRBV6-1 and J usage is TRBJ1-5; D is unresolved. The CDR3 runs to 15 residues. The V gene's germline CDR1 is MNHNS and CDR2 SASEGT.

This clonotype was recorded at least ten times. J is TRBJ2-5 and V is TRBV7-9; D not resolved. The length of the CDR3 is 13 residues. Trimming stripped 2 bases from V and 4 bases from J, with 8 bases between. Germline CDR1 SEHNR, CDR2 FQNEAQ (reference sequence). CDR3 nucleotides: TGTGCCAGCAGCTTAAGCGAGAGAGAGACCCAGTACTTC. Its protein is CASSLSERETQYF.

This clonotype appeared many times. The V and J genes are TRBV12-3 or TRBV12-4 and TRBJ2-5, with TRBD2 matching over 10 bases. The CDR3 has 16 amino acids. V lost 7 bases to trimming and J lost 0 bases; unmatched junction nucleotides: 8. The CDR3 region has the DNA TGTGCCAGCACCCTAAGGCTAGCGGGGGACCAAGAGACCCAGTACTTC. The encoded protein is CASTLRLAGDQETQYF.

There are many counts of this clonotype. This chain connects TRBV5-6 to TRBJ2-7; TRBD1 matches at 8 bases. Germline CDR1 and CDR2: SGHDT and YYEEEE. This CDR3 is 12 amino acids long. V shed 3 bases and J 6 bases; nucleotides not matched to a gene: 2. The CDR3 sequence is CASSYDRGEQYF. The CDR3 region has the DNA TGTGCCAGCAGCTACGACAGGGGCGAGCAGTACTTC.

This clonotype came up many times. The chain recombines TRBV6-5 with TRBJ2-1; perhaps TRBD1 as D (7 bases). The V end lost 0 bases, the J end lost 7 bases, and 13 bases lay between the germline ends. CDR3 length equals 15 residues. Germline values: CDR1 MNHEY, CDR2 SVGAGI. The CDR3 region is CASSYSSGGFNEQFF. CDR3 coding DNA: TGTGCCAGCAGTTACTCGTCAGGGGGGTTTAATGAGCAGTTCTTC.

The CDR3, as DNA: TGTGCCAGCAGTCGTGTGGGCTCTCAGCCCCAGCATTTT. As protein: CASSRVGSQPQHF. V and J are TRBV6-2 or TRBV6-3 and TRBJ1-5; D gene unclear. The V gene's germline CDR1 is MNHEY and CDR2 SVGEGT. Trimming removed 5 bases at V and 6 bases at J, with 11 bases between. The CDR3 loop spans 13 amino acids.

This clonotype has ten or more counts. This may come from a read error, since a much larger clone is one base off. The chain uses TRBV2 and TRBJ2-5; D is ambiguous. Germline CDR1 SNHLY, CDR2 FYNNEI. This CDR3 has 11 amino acids. The germline V and J ends were trimmed by 5 bases and 3 bases, with 4 bases remaining between them. The CDR3 loop is CASSYEETQYF. In DNA, the CDR3 is TGTGCCAGCAGTTACGAAGAGACCCAGTACTTC.

CDR3 residues: CATSYQWEGAGELFF. The CDR3 nucleotides read TGTGCCACCAGCTATCAGTGGGAGGGGGCCGGGGAGCTGTTTTTT. The gene calls are TRBV15 and TRBJ2-2, with D possibly matching TRBD2 (7 bases). Germline lookup yields CDR1 LNHNV and CDR2 YYDKDF (reference sequence). The CDR3 covers 15 residues. Trimming removed 5 bases at V and 6 bases at J, with 16 bases between.

The table lists this clonotype with many counts. The chain recombines TRBV20-1 with TRBJ1-5; 7 bases agree with TRBD1. With V trimmed by 3 bases and J by 1 base, 6 bases remained unmatched. CDR1 and CDR2 (germline): DFQATT, SNEGSKA (reference sequence). The CDR3 has 15 residues. CDR3 sequence: CSASLPGGSNQPQHF. The DNA of the CDR3 is TGCAGTGCTAGTCTCCCAGGGGGGAGCAATCAGCCCCAGCATTTT.

This clonotype was observed at least ten times. The chain joins TRBV5-1 to TRBJ2-7; no reliable D call. This CDR3 region has 14 residues. CDR1 is SGHRS and CDR2 is YFSETQ in the germline V gene. The V gene lost 5 bases and the J gene lost 0 bases, with 12 bases spanning the gap. CDR3 bases: TGCGCCAGCAGTTCGGGTAGGGCCTCCTACGAGCAGTACTTC. Residues: CASSSGRASYEQYF.